The clone carrying this T cell receptor (beta chain) has only one observation. The RNA, roughly 0.45 to 1 ug, was put through reverse transcription using random hexamers. TCRdb recomputed calls from the immunoSEQ multiplex PCR reads with MiXCR, one row per CDR3 protein. The table records 200,000 or so distinct CDR3 sequences, around 96% of them present only once. The data derive from a study of CD8 T cells in Susac syndrome. The TCR sequence derives from a human donor with multiple sclerosis. Sequenced sample: CD4+ T cells from PBMCs.

CDR3 DNA sequence: TGTGCCAGCAGCCCGGGACTAGCGGGAGAAGCAGAAACCTACGAGCAGTACTTC. It encodes CASSPGLAGEAETYEQYF. This rearrangement joins TRBV7-8 to TRBJ2-7; 14 nucleotides agree with TRBD2. Germline-derived CDR1 and CDR2 are SGHVS and FQNEAQ. The CDR3 loop spans 18 amino acids. The V gene end was trimmed by 5 bases and the J gene end by 2 bases; junction bases not matched to a gene: 11.